This T cell receptor beta chain was captured in a study of blood T cell repertoires in COVID-19. Study background: From the United States, Italy and Spain came samples of acute and convalescent COVID-19.

The CDR3 runs to 15 residues. Germline loops: CDR1 LNHDA, CDR2 SQIVND (reference sequence). Trimming pared 5 bases from V and 4 bases from J, leaving 17 bases between. Patients in Seattle were enrolled during active infection, then followed longitudinally. In the original workflow: By means of reference gene primer amplification, nucleated cell counts were estimated. TCRdb keeps only in-frame clones here, not all; method: immunoSEQ multiplex PCR. The DNA was the basis for D and trimming; V, J and clone size are from that table. The sample carries some 300,000 clones, roughly 89% recorded once. The sequencing sample was made of peripheral blood. The chain combines TRBV19 with TRBJ1-2, with D perhaps TRBD1 (6 bases). The receptor was derived from a woman aged 25 to 45 with COVID-19, enrolled during active disease. The CDR3 nucleotides are TGTGCCAGTAGTTTTTCCGGGACATCCCCCTATGGCTACACCTTC. It translates to CASSFSGTSPYGYTF.